These 15 T cell receptor beta chains came from one sample sequenced in a study of T-cell memory formation after mild COVID-19. TCRdb passed the 5' RACE reads through MiXCR, listing each CDR3 protein once. Altogether a few hundred thousand distinct CDR3 sequences are present, roughly 19% being singletons, with the ten largest covering 20% to 25%. The sequenced material came from PBMCs or a T cell subset sorted from them (not recorded which). The receptors were gathered from a man aged 18 to 30 who had mild COVID-19 (a few samples of this study predate the infection). Cell type and time point are not known.

The V call is TRBV4-1, the J call TRBJ2-5; D may match TRBD1 or TRBD2 (6 bases each). The length of the CDR3 is 16 residues. Between the trimmed V and J ends, which lost 1 base and 5 bases, there was a span of 17 bases. Looked up from germline, CDR1 is MGHRA and CDR2 is YSYEKL. The CDR3 bases are TGCGCCAGCAGCCAAGTCGGGGGCGGTCGGGGGGAGACCCAGTACTTC. Its protein is CASSQVGGGRGETQYF.

The chain carries TRBV27 and TRBJ1-6; a weak D match, TRBD1 (6 bases). The germline V gene encodes CDR1 MNHEY and CDR2 SMNVEV (reference sequence). Trimming removed 3 bases at V and 7 bases at J, with 19 bases between. This CDR3 has 17 amino acids. The CDR3: CASSFWGGRARNSPLHF. The CDR3 region has the DNA TGTGCCAGCAGTTTTTGGGGGGGCAGGGCGAGAAATTCACCCCTCCACTTT.

This clonotype was found many times. The gene calls are TRBV4-3 and TRBJ1-2, with D perhaps TRBD1 (5 bases). The V and J ends lost 2 bases and 6 bases respectively, with 19 bases between them. CDR1 is LGHNA, CDR2 YSLEER, per germline. This CDR3 region has 16 residues. The chain's CDR3 is CASSQPAGQGVDGYTF. The CDR3 bases are TGCGCCAGCAGCCAACCCGCAGGGCAGGGAGTTGATGGCTACACCTTC.

This chain uses TRBV5-1 with TRBJ1-1; 9 nucleotides align to TRBD1. The CDR3 is made up of 14 amino acids. V gave up 6 bases and J gave up 1 base; unmatched junction bases: 4. Germline V CDR1 and CDR2: SGHRS, YFSETQ. The CDR3 here is CASKQGAGNTEAFF. The CDR3 DNA follows: TGCGCCAGCAAACAGGGGGCCGGGAACACTGAAGCTTTCTTT.

The table lists this clonotype with a few counts. This chain's CDR3 is CASSGLAGGGTDTQYF. The DNA for the CDR3 is TGTGCCAGCAGCGGACTAGCGGGGGGGGGCACAGATACGCAGTATTTT. The V call is TRBV9, the J call TRBJ2-3; 14 positions agree with TRBD2. Germline assignment: CDR1 SGDLS and CDR2 YYNGEE. V dropped 3 bases and J dropped 1; count of bases not matched to a gene: 1. The CDR3 contains 16 residues.

The chain combines TRBV7-9 with TRBJ1-3; maybe TRBD1 (6 bases). Looked up from germline, CDR1 is SEHNR and CDR2 is FQNEAQ (reference sequence). The CDR3 has 17 residues. Trimming shortened V by 7 bases and J by 4 bases, and 23 bases separated the two germline ends. In DNA form, the CDR3 reads TGTGCCAGCAACCCAGAGAGCTGGGGGGCGCGAGGAAACACCATATATTTT. Its translation: CASNPESWGARGNTIYF.

This clonotype was counted between two and nine times. The gene calls are TRBV12-3 or TRBV12-4 and TRBJ1-1; D remains ambiguous. Trimming took 3 bases from V and 10 from J, leaving 12 bases between them. CDR3 length equals 12 residues. CDR3: CASSFRANRAFF. CDR3 in DNA: TGTGCCAGCAGTTTCCGGGCAAATAGAGCTTTCTTT.

The genes are TRBV9 and TRBJ1-1; tentatively, D is TRBD1 (6 bases). The germline CDR1 and CDR2 sequences are SGDLS and YYNGEE. CDR3 length: 16 amino acids. Trimming stripped 0 bases from V and 1 base from J, with 13 bases between. In DNA form, the CDR3 reads TGTGCCAGCAGCGTAGGGGGGGACACCTCGAACACTGAAGCTTTCTTT. Protein: CASSVGGDTSNTEAFF.

J is TRBJ1-6 and V is TRBV4-1, with 7 bases identical to TRBD1. V lost 1 base to trimming and J lost 7 bases; unmatched junction nucleotides: 7. The CDR3 covers 16 residues. CDR1 MGHRA and CDR2 YSYEKL come from the germline V gene. The CDR3 loop is CASSQGAGGSNSPLHF. Written as DNA, the CDR3 is TGCGCCAGCAGCCAAGGGGCAGGGGGTAGCAATTCACCCCTCCACTTT.

This clonotype was counted ten times or more. The chain combines TRBV6-6 with TRBJ2-5; 7 nucleotides agree with TRBD2. Germline values: CDR1 MNHNY, CDR2 SVGAGI (reference sequence). V lost 2 bases to trimming and J lost 3 bases; unmatched junction nucleotides: 3. The CDR3 contains 14 residues. CDR3 loop: CASSYDGGEETQYF. DNA for the CDR3: TGTGCCAGCAGTTACGATGGGGGGGAAGAGACCCAGTACTTC.

This clonotype appeared a single time. The V and J genes are TRBV19 and TRBJ1-5; D is unresolved. CDR1 and CDR2 (germline): LNHDA, SQIVND (reference sequence). V was trimmed by 6 bases and J by 7 bases, leaving 13 bases between them. The CDR3 runs 13 residues. The DNA of the CDR3 is TGTGCCAGTAGGTCGGGGTCCGGGCAGCCCCAGCATTTT. Translated: CASRSGSGQPQHF.

The V call is TRBV12-3 or TRBV12-4, the J call TRBJ2-7; 7 bases fit TRBD2. The CDR3 has 14 amino acids. CDR3 in DNA: TGTGACAGCAGTTTAGGGAGGGGTCCCTACGAGCAGTACGTC. Its translation: CDSSLGRGPYEQYV.

The CDR3 bases are TGTGCCAGTAGTGCTTCTCCGGGACTGTTTTTT. Translation gives CASSASPGLFF. The chain has TRBV19 and TRBJ1-4; D gene uncertain. Per the germline V gene, CDR1 is LNHDA and CDR2 is SQIVND (reference sequence). The CDR3 is made up of 11 amino acids. V gave up 5 bases and J gave up 13 bases, with 11 bases separating them. Combining the CDR3 with reference TRBV19 and TRBJ1-4 gives the whole variable domain DGGITQSPKYLFRKEGQNVTLSCEQNLNHDAMYWYRQDPGQGLRLIYYSQIVNDFQKGDIAEGYSVSREKKESFPLTVTSAQKNPTAFYLCASSASPGLFFGSGTQLSVL.

This chain links TRBV4-2 with TRBJ2-2; a possible D gene is TRBD2 (5 bases). The germline V gene encodes CDR1 LGHNA and CDR2 YNFKEQ. The germline V and J ends were trimmed by 0 bases and 3 bases, with 14 bases remaining between them. The length of the CDR3 is 17 residues. The CDR3 nucleotides are TGTGCCAGCAGCCAAGATGCGGGCTCAGGCCACACCGGGGAGCTGTTTTTT. Protein sequence: CASSQDAGSGHTGELFF.

The chain joins TRBV4-3 to TRBJ2-3; D unresolved. Per germline, CDR1 LGHNA and CDR2 YSLEER. This CDR3 is 16 amino acids long. V was cut by 1 base and J by 0 bases, with 11 bases left in between. The CDR3 here is CASSQAYGSSTDTQYF. The CDR3 nucleotides are TGCGCCAGCAGCCAAGCTTACGGTTCTAGCACAGATACGCAGTATTTT.